In this sample, the clone carrying this TCR beta chain is medium-sized. Time point reported: longitudinal time-point 1 (baseline). TCRdb re-called the 5' RACE reads through MiXCR, storing one row per CDR3 protein. Here the sample spans about 57,000 distinct CDR3 sequences, about 10% being singletons. CDR3 length: 15 amino acids. The germline V gene has CDR1 SGHKS and CDR2 YYEKEE (reference sequence). V lost 0 bases and J 0 bases, leaving 7 bases between the germline ends. These data are taken from a study of neurological immune-mediated disorders. This receptor was identified in a male donor with HTLV-1-associated myelopathy (HAM/TSP). The sequenced material came from PBMCs. The chain links TRBV5-5 to TRBJ1-5, with D uncertain. The CDR3 loop reads CASSLGRDSNQPQHF. The DNA of the CDR3 is TGTGCCAGCAGCTTGGGGAGGGATAGCAATCAGCCCCAGCATTTT.